This T cell receptor (beta chain) was captured by sequencing in a study of technical replicates of blood from a handful of donors (dated by TCRdb to about 2017). With respect to this clone: What antigen it recognizes has not been identified. No much larger clonotype is one base removed from it; base qualities were not supplied.

Library preparation used the immunoSEQ multiplex PCR assay. TCRdb took this table from immuneACCESS and kept in-frame rearrangements with V and J called. Such tables lack part of the clones; where checked against another copy, unresolved V genes explain under half of the gap, and the rest is unexplained. This sample has about 100,000 clones in its table, and 95% of those were observed once. Of the sample, approximately 0.22% falls within the top ten clones. Looking up the germline V gene yields CDR1 LGHNA and CDR2 YNFKEQ. There are 16 amino acids in the CDR3, from cysteine to phenylalanine inclusive. Only CDR3 DNA remains: 48 bases, in frame from the first base. The V end gives up 4 bases and the J end 4 bases, leaving 7 bases in the junction not matched to a gene.

In this chain, TRBV4-2 is recombined with TRBJ2-3, with 11 bases in between that match TRBD2. The receptor was derived from a human donor in good health. Sequencing used T cells isolated from PBMCs. Read as DNA, the sequence is TGTGCCAGCAGCCCCCCGACTAGCGGGATGCCAGATACGCAGTATTTT. The translation is CASSPPTSGMPDTQYF.